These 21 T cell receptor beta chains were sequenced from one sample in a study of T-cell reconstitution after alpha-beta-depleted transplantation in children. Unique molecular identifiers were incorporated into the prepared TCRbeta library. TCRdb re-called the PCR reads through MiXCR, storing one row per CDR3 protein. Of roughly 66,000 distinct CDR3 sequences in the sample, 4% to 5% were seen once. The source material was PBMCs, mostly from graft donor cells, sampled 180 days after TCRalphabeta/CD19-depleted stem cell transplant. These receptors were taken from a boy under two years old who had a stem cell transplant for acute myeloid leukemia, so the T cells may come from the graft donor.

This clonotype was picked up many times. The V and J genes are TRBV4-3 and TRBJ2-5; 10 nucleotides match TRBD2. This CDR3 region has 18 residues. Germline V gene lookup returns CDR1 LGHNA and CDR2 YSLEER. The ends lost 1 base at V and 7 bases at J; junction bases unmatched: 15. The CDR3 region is CASSQAFSGGKSPRTQYF. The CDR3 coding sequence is TGCGCCAGCAGCCAAGCTTTTAGCGGGGGGAAATCCCCAAGGACCCAGTACTTC.

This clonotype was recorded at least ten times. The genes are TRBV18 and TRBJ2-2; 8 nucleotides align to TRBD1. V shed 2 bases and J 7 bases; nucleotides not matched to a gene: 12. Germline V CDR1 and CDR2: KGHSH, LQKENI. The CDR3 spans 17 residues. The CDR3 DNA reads TGTGCCAGCTCACCATACGGGACCAGGGGGCTCGACGGGGAGCTGTTTTTT. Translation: CASSPYGTRGLDGELFF.

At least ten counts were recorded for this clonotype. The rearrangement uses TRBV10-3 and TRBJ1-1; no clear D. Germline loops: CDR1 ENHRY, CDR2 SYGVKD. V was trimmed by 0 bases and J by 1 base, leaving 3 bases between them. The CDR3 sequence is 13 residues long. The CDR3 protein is CAISESGNTEAFF. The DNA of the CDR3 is TGTGCCATCAGTGAGTCGGGGAACACTGAAGCTTTCTTT.

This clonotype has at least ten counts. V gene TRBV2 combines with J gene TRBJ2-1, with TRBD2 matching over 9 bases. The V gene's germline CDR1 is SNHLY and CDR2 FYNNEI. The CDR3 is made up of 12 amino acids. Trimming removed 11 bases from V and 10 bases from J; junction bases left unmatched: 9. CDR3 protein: CAGGTSNGEQFF. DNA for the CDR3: TGTGCCGGGGGGACTAGCAACGGGGAGCAGTTCTTC.

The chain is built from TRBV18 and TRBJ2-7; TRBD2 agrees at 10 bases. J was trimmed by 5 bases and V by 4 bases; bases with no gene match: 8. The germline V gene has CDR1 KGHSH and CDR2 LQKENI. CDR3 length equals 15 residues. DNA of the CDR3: TGTGCCAGCTCACTCCTAGCGGGGGCCGCCCACGAGCAGTACTTC. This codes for CASSLLAGAAHEQYF. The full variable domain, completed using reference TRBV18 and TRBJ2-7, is NAGVMQNPRHLVRRRGQEARLRCSPMKGHSHVYWYRQLPEEGLKFMVYLQKENIIDESGMPKERFSAEFPKEGPSILRIQQVVRGDSAAYFCASSLLAGAAHEQYFGPGTRLTVT.

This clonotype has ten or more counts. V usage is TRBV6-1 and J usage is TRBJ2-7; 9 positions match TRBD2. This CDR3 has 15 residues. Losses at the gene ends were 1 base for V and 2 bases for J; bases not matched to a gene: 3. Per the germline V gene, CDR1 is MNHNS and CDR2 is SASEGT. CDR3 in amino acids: CASSEGSGGTYEQYF. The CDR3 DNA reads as TGTGCCAGCAGTGAAGGGAGCGGGGGGACCTACGAGCAGTACTTC.

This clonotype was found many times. CDR3 DNA: TGTGCCTCATCAAGCGGGGATACGCAGTATTTT. Encoded protein: CASSSGDTQYF. The rearrangement joins TRBV10-3 to TRBJ2-3; perhaps TRBD2 as D (6 bases). Germline V gene lookup returns CDR1 ENHRY and CDR2 SYGVKD. The CDR3 has 11 residues. Between the trimmed V and J ends, which lost 11 bases and 6 bases, there was a span of 12 bases.

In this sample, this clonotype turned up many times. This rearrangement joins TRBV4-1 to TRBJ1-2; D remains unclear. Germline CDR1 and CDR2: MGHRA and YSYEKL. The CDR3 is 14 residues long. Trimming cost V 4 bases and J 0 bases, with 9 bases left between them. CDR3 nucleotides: TGCGCCAGCAGCCCTGCGACACCTAACTATGGCTACACCTTC. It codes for CASSPATPNYGYTF.

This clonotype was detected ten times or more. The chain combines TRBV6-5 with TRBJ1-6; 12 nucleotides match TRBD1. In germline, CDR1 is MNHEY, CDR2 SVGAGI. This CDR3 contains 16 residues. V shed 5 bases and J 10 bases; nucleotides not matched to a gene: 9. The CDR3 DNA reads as TGTGCCAGCAGTAACCCGGGACAGGGGGCAGGATCACCCCTCCACTTT. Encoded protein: CASSNPGQGAGSPLHF.

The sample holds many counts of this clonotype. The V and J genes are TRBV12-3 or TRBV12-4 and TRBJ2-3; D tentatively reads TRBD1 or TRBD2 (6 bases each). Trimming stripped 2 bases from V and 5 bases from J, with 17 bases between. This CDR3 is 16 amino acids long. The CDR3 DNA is TGTGCCAGCAGTTTAAGGGGGGACATAAAGGAAGATACGCAGTATTTT. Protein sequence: CASSLRGDIKEDTQYF.

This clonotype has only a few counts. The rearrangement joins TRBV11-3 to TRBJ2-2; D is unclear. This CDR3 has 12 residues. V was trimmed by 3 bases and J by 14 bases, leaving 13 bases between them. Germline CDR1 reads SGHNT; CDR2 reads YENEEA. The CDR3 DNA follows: TGTGCCAGCAGCTTTTCTCGGAGACAACTGTTTTTT. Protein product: CASSFSRRQLFF.

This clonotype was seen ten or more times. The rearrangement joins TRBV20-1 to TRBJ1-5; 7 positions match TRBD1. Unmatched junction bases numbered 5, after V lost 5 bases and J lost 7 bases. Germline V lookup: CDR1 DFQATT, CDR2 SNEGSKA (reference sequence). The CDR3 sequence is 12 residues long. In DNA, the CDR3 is TGCAGTGCTGTTACAGGGGTACAGCCCCAGCATTTT. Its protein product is CSAVTGVQPQHF.

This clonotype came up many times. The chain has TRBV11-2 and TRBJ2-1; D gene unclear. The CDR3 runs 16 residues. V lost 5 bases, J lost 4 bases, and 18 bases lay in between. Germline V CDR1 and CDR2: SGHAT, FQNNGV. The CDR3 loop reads CASSTQTEQFYNEQFF. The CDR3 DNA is TGTGCCAGCAGCACCCAAACCGAGCAGTTTTACAATGAGCAGTTCTTC.

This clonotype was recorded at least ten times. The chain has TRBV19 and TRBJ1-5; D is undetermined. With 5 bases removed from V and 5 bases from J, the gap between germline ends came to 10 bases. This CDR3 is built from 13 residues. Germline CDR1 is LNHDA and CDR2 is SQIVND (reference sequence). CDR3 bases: TGTGCCAGTAGTCCCCAGCGAGATCAGCCCCAGCATTTT. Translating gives CASSPQRDQPQHF.

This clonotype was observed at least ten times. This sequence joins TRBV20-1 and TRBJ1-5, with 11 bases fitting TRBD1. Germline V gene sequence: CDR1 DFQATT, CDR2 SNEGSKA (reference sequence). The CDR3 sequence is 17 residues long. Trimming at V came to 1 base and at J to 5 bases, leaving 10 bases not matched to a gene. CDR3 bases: TGCAGTGCTAGAGTCCCGGGGACAGGGGGTAGTTATCAGCCCCAGCATTTT. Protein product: CSARVPGTGGSYQPQHF.

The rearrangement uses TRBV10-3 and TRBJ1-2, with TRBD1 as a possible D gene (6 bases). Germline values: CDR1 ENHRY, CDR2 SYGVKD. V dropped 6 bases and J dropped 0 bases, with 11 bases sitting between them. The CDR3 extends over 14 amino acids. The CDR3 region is CAISPGESNYGYTF. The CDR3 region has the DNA TGTGCCATCAGCCCAGGGGAGTCTAACTATGGCTACACCTTC.

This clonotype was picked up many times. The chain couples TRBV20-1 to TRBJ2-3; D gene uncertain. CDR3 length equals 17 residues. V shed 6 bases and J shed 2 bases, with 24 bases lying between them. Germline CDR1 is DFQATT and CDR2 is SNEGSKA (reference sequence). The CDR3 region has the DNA TGCAGTGCCAATCCCCTAGTGCCACCCTCCCCCACAGATACGCAGTATTTT. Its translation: CSANPLVPPSPTDTQYF.

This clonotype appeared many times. The CDR3 loop reads CASSHGQDFTDTQYF. For the CDR3, the DNA is TGTGCCAGCAGCCACGGACAGGACTTCACAGATACGCAGTATTTT. The chain has TRBV3-1 and TRBJ2-3; TRBD1 matches 7 bases. V lost 3 bases to trimming and J lost 2 bases; unmatched junction nucleotides: 5. Looked up from germline, CDR1 is LGHDT and CDR2 is YNNKEL (reference sequence). The CDR3 spans 15 residues.

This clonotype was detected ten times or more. The CDR3 coding sequence is TGCAGTGCCCGGGACAGGGGAGTACTCTTCAGCCCCCAGCATTTT. Amino acids: CSARDRGVLFSPQHF. This chain links TRBV20-1 with TRBJ1-5; 10 nucleotides match TRBD1. Germline V CDR1 and CDR2: DFQATT, SNEGSKA (reference sequence). The V and J ends lost 6 bases and 10 bases, in that order; junction bases with no gene match: 15. This CDR3 has 15 residues.

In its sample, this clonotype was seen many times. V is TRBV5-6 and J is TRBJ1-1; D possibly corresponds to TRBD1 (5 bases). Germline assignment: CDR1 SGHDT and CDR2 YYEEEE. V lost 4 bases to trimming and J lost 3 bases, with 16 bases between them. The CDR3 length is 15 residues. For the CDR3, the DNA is TGTGCCAGCAGCCCTCGAATAGGAGGGGACACTGAAGCTTTCTTT. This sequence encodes CASSPRIGGDTEAFF. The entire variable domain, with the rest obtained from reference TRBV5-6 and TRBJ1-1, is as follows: DAGVTQSPTHLIKTRGQQVTLRCSPKSGHDTVSWYQQALGQGPQFIFQYYEEEERQRGNFPDRFSGHQFPNYSSELNVNALLLGDSALYLCASSPRIGGDTEAFFGQGTRLTVV.

The CDR3 DNA reads TGTGCCAGCAGCGTAGGGGACAGGGAAAATGAGCAGTTCTTC. It is translated as CASSVGDRENEQFF. The gene calls are TRBV9 and TRBJ2-1; 9 nucleotides agree with TRBD1. The CDR3 sequence is 14 residues long. The J segment lost 7 bases and the V segment lost 0 bases, leaving 2 bases of the junction unmatched. Germline V CDR1 and CDR2: SGDLS, YYNGEE.